This passage covers 5 T cell receptor beta chains from one sample sequenced in a study of regulatory T cells in long-lasting Graves disease. Regarding time point: newly diagnosed GD, antithyroid drugs for less than 3 months. PBMCs provided the RNA from which the TCR library was made. Investigators prepared the TCR beta libraries by applying iRepertoire HTBI primers and Arm-PCR of CDR3 regions. TCRdb redid the calling of the multiplex PCR reads with MiXCR, one entry per CDR3 protein. The table includes approximately 400,000 distinct CDR3 sequences, about 15% detected once. The data also belong to a second study, concerning T cells in Graves' hyperthyroidism and ophthalmopathy.

Here the sequenced sample was peripheral blood mononuclear cells (PBMCs), taken at new diagnosis, from a patient treated with antithyroid drugs. These receptors came from a woman under 40 with Graves disease.

This clonotype was seen more than once but under ten times. The chain couples TRBV20-1 to TRBJ2-7; 10 nucleotides match TRBD1. The junction had 9 bases not matched to a gene; V was cut back by 2 bases and J by 2 bases. The CDR3 contains 16 residues. Germline CDR1 and CDR2: DFQATT and SNEGSKA (reference sequence). DNA for the CDR3: TGCAGTGCTAGACACTCTTTGGGGACAGGGGCCTACGAGCAGTACTTC. It yields the protein CSARHSLGTGAYEQYF.

This clonotype was found many times. The chain employs TRBV28 and TRBJ2-7; tentatively, D is TRBD1 (6 bases). V dropped 6 bases and J dropped 4 bases, with 19 bases sitting between them. Germline lookup yields CDR1 MDHEN and CDR2 SYDVKM. The CDR3 is 15 residues long. CDR3: CASSNRQWGLYEQYF. In DNA form, the CDR3 reads TGTGCCAGCAGCAATCGACAGTGGGGGCTTTACGAGCAGTACTTC. The full variable domain, its missing parts supplied by reference TRBV28 and TRBJ2-7, is DVKVTQSSRYLVKRTGEKVFLECVQDMDHENMFWYRQDPGLGLRLIYFSYDVKMKEKGDIPEGYSVSREKKERFSLILESASTNQTSMYLCASSNRQWGLYEQYFGPGTRLTVT.

This clonotype has more than one count but fewer than ten. The chain joins TRBV10-2 to TRBJ1-1; perhaps TRBD1 as D (5 bases). V shed 7 bases and J shed 4 bases, with 16 bases lying between them. The CDR3 extends over 14 amino acids. CDR1 WSHSY and CDR2 SAAADI come from the germline V gene. The CDR3 coding sequence is TGCGCCAGCATTCCAGCCGACAGTTCCACTGAAGCTTTCTTT. This sequence encodes CASIPADSSTEAFF.

This clonotype showed up many times. CDR3 residues: CASSPSTGGNTEAFF. The DNA for the CDR3 is TGTGCCAGCAGCCCTTCGACAGGGGGGAACACTGAAGCTTTCTTT. This chain uses TRBV7-6 with TRBJ1-1, with 9 bases identical to TRBD1. Germline lookup yields CDR1 SGHVS and CDR2 FNYEAQ. J gave up 1 base and V 5 bases, and 5 bases lay outside the gene matches. The CDR3 consists of 15 residues.

Only a few counts were recorded for this clonotype. This may come from a read error, since a much larger clone is one base off. The chain combines TRBV27 with TRBJ2-1, with D possibly TRBD1 on 6 matching bases. The assigned J gene may be wrong: the sequence end matches TRBJ2-5 better. CDR3 length: 13 residues. The V gene's germline CDR1 is MNHEY and CDR2 SMNVEV (reference sequence). The CDR3 DNA sequence: TGTACCAGCAGTTTGCGCCAGGGGGAGACCCAGTACTTC. It codes for CTSSLRQGETQYF.